These 9 T cell receptor beta chains originate from one sample sequenced in a study of blood T cell repertoires in COVID-19. Sequenced by immunoSEQ multiplex PCR; TCRdb stores in-frame clones only, minus some. The sample records 150,000 to 200,000 clones, 75% to 90% being singletons. Material: peripheral blood. These receptors all come from a woman in her fifties or sixties with acute or convalescent COVID-19.

V usage is TRBV5-4 and J usage is TRBJ1-2; D might be TRBD1 (5 bases). CDR3 size: 15 residues. V was trimmed by 0 bases and J by 4 bases, leaving 13 bases between them. The V gene's germline CDR1 is SGHNT and CDR2 YYREEE (reference sequence). The CDR3 here is CASSLAGGWGYGYTF. The CDR3, as DNA: TGTGCCAGCAGCTTGGCGGGGGGATGGGGCTATGGCTACACCTTC.

The gene calls are TRBV5-5 and TRBJ1-2; D unresolved. Germline V gene lookup returns CDR1 SGHKS and CDR2 YYEKEE (reference sequence). The germline V and J ends were trimmed by 1 base and 1 base, with 17 bases remaining between them. The CDR3 spans 17 residues. In DNA form, the CDR3 reads TGTGCCAGCAGCTTGCCCCTCCAGATTACCAATAACTATGGCTACACCTTC. Its protein product is CASSLPLQITNNYGYTF.

The sample holds a few counts of this clone. The rearrangement links TRBV7-3 to TRBJ2-2; 9 bases fit TRBD1. The CDR3 length is 15 residues. The germline V gene has CDR1 SGHTA and CDR2 FQGTGA. Trimming cost V 5 bases and J 5 bases; bases outside gene matches: 6. The CDR3 is CASSPHRGQTGELFF. In DNA form, the CDR3 reads TGTGCCAGCAGCCCACACAGGGGGCAAACCGGGGAGCTGTTTTTT.

The CDR3 region has the DNA TGTGCCAGCAGTTTAAACAGGGGTGAAGCTTTCTTT. This encodes CASSLNRGEAFF. The rearrangement uses TRBV28 and TRBJ1-1; TRBD1 aligns across 7 bases. This CDR3 contains 12 residues. Germline V gene sequence: CDR1 MDHEN, CDR2 SYDVKM. Trimming cost V 2 bases and J 7 bases; bases outside gene matches: 1. Full variable domain (rest looked up from reference TRBV28 and TRBJ1-1): DVKVTQSSRYLVKRTGEKVFLECVQDMDHENMFWYRQDPGLGLRLIYFSYDVKMKEKGDIPEGYSVSREKKERFSLILESASTNQTSMYLCASSLNRGEAFFGQGTRLTVV.

The chain links TRBV5-4 to TRBJ1-2; TRBD1 is a possible D gene (5 bases). V shed 0 bases and J shed 6 bases, with 6 bases lying between them. This CDR3 contains 12 residues. Looked up from germline, CDR1 is SGHNT and CDR2 is YYREEE (reference sequence). The CDR3 is CASSLDRHGYTF. CDR3 bases: TGTGCCAGCAGCTTGGACAGGCATGGCTACACCTTC.

This chain connects TRBV6-6 to TRBJ1-5; 9 bases fit TRBD1. The CDR3 covers 15 residues. V shed 7 bases, J shed 7 bases, and the junction held 11 bases outside the gene matches. CDR1 is MNHNY and CDR2 is SVGAGI in the germline V gene (reference sequence). The DNA for the CDR3 is TGTGCCAGCACCCTAACAGGGGGCGCAAGGCAGCCCCAGCATTTT. As protein: CASTLTGGARQPQHF.

This clone was counted between two and nine times. V gene TRBV29-1 combines with J gene TRBJ1-2, with no clear D. This CDR3 is built from 13 residues. Germline-derived CDR1 and CDR2 are SQVTM and ANQGSEA. Trimming shortened V by 3 bases and J by 0 bases, and 8 bases separated the two germline ends. CDR3 loop: CSVDPGANYGYTF. The CDR3 region has the DNA TGCAGCGTTGACCCGGGAGCTAACTATGGCTACACCTTC.

This clone was detected a few times. The chain employs TRBV29-1 and TRBJ1-2; 10 nucleotides match TRBD1. The CDR3 consists of 13 residues. CDR1 SQVTM and CDR2 ANQGSEA come from the germline V gene. After removal of 6 bases from V and 4 bases from J, the junction contained 5 bases not matched to a gene. The CDR3 DNA follows: TGCAGCGTCCCGGGACAGGGGCCCTATGGCTACACCTTC. Translation gives CSVPGQGPYGYTF.

This chain links TRBV9 with TRBJ1-2; D unclear. The V gene lost 0 bases and the J gene lost 8 bases, with 14 bases spanning the gap. In germline, CDR1 is SGDLS, CDR2 YYNGEE. The CDR3 runs 14 residues. The CDR3 DNA is TGTGCCAGCAGCGTAGAGTCCTTGGCGGGAGGCTACACCTTC. Encoded protein: CASSVESLAGGYTF.